The clone carrying this T cell receptor beta chain has a count of ten or more. Its antigen is not identified. Researchers attached unique molecular identifiers to individual cDNA molecules. MiXCR, run by TCRdb on the 5' RACE reads, gives a single entry per CDR3 protein. The sample lists about 58,000 distinct CDR3 sequences, around 12% occurring once. The source of the sample is a study of early T cells in non-severe SARS-CoV-2 infection. About the study: Sequencing used unsorted whole-blood bulk RNA, so chains lack pairing. General study points: Matching against VDJdb likely underestimated virus-specific expansions, favoring anti-spike CD8.

This TCR was sampled from an adult who was a healthcare worker with PCR-confirmed SARS-CoV-2 infection or an uninfected control (not recorded which). The donor label of this sample is uncertain. The source material was whole blood, sampled at baseline.

CDR3 protein: CASRYNSPLHF. The CDR3 coding sequence is TGTGCCAGCAGATATAATTCACCCCTCCACTTT. The rearrangement uses TRBV21-1 and TRBJ1-6. TRBV21-1 is a known pseudogene. The CDR3 contains 11 residues.